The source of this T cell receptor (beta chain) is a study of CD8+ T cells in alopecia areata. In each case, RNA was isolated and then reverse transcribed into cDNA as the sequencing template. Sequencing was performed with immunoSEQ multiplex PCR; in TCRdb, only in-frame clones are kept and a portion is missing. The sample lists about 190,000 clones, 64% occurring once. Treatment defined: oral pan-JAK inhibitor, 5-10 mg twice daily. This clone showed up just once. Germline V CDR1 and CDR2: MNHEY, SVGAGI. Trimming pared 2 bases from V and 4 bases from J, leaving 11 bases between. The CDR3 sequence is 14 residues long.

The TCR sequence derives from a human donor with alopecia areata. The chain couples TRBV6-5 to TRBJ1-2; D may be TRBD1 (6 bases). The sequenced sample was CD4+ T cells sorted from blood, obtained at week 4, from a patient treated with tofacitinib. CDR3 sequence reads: CASSYGGSTYGYTF. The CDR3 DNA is TGTGCCAGCAGTTACGGGGGCAGCACCTATGGCTACACCTTC.